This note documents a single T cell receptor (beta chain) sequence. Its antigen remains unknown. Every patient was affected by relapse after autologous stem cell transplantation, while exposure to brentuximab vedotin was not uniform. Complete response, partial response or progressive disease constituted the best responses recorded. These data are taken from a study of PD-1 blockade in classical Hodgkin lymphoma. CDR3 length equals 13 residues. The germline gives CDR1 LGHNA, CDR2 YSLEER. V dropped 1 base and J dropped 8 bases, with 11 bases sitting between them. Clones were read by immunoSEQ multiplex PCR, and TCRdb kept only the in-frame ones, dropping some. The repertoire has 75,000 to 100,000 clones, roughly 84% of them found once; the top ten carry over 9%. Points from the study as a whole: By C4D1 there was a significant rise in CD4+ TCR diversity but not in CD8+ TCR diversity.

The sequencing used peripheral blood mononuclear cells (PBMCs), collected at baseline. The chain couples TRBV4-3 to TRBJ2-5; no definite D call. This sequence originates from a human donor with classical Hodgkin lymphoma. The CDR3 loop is CASSQVGSNTQYF. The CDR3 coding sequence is TGCGCCAGCAGCCAAGTGGGGTCCAACACCCAGTACTTC.